This T cell receptor beta chain was retrieved from a study of human T cells and chemical hapten exposure. Study summary: Patients' scalps got diphenylcyclopropenone weekly throughout the roughly 23-week study. General observations from the study: The count of PT1 expanded TCRs correlated positively with patch test score.

Germline V gives CDR1 DFQATT, CDR2 SNEGSKA (reference sequence). The CDR3 sequence is 15 residues long. V was pared by 1 base and J by 2 bases, with 7 bases of the junction left unmatched. Via MiXCR, TCRdb re-called the RACE reads, giving one row per CDR3 protein. The table includes more than 55,000 distinct CDR3 sequences, approximately 10% detected once. This clonotype has just a few counts. Its antigen is undetermined. Time point described: pre-sensitization, week 0. Treatment noted: therapeutic diphenylcyclopropenone sensitization with weekly scalp DPC. Each patch-test visit's blood sample preceded patch application.

The sequence was collected from a man aged 40-55 years with alopecia areata. Some clones in this sample may be carry-over from other donors' samples. Specimen: whole blood, collected in connection with sensitization to the hapten diphenylcyclopropenone (DPC). The chain joins TRBV20-1 to TRBJ2-5; TRBD1 aligns across 7 bases. The CDR3 sequence is CSARVTGAAQETQYF. The CDR3 DNA is TGCAGTGCTAGAGTCACAGGGGCCGCGCAAGAGACCCAGTACTTC.